This T cell receptor beta chain stems from a study of blood T cell repertoires in COVID-19. Measured with immunoSEQ multiplex PCR; TCRdb has only the in-frame clones, and not every one. The table records fewer than 150,000 clones, about 90% of them present only once. Germline trimming cut 0 bases from V and 2 bases from J; bases unmatched to any gene: 3. CDR1 and CDR2 (germline): SGDLS, YYNGEE. The CDR3 runs 15 residues. V usage is TRBV9 and J usage is TRBJ2-7, with 9 bases identical to TRBD2. The sequence was obtained from a woman in her 50s who had recovered from COVID-19. What was sequenced was peripheral blood. The CDR3 spells CASSVGGGRAYEQYF. CDR3 coding DNA: TGTGCCAGCAGCGTAGGTGGCGGGAGGGCCTACGAGCAGTACTTC.